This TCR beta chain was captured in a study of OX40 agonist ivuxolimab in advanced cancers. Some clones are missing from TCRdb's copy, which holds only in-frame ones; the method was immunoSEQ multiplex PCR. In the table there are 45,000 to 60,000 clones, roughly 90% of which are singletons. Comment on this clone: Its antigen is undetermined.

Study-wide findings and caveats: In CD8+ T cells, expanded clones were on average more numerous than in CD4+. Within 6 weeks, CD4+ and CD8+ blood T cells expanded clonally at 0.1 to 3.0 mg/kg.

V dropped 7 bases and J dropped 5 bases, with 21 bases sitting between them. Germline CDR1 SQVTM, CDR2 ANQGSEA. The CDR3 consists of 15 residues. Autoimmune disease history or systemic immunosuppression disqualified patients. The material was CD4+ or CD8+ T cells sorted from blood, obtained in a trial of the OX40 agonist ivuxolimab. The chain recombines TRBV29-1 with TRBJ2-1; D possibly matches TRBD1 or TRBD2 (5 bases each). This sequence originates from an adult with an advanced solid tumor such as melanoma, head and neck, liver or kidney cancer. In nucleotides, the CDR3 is TGCAGCGCACGATCTACCGGGACCTTAAACAATGAGCAGTTCTTC. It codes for CSARSTGTLNNEQFF.